The rows below give T cell receptor beta chains drawn from one sample of a study of blood T cell repertoires in COVID-19. Method: immunoSEQ multiplex PCR; TCRdb's copy keeps in-frame clones and lacks some. The sample has 150,000 to 200,000 clones, 65% to 90% seen once. Sequences were obtained from peripheral blood. The receptors come from a human donor in a cohort sampled during active COVID-19. CDR3s include the opening cysteine and the closing phenylalanine or tryptophan. D genes are given only for firm matches. Only part of the rows carry a size: once, few, many, or a class if the clone is expanded.

TRBV4-3	TRBD2	NA	TRBJ2-3	TGCGCCAGCAGCCAAGATAAGAGTACGGGACTAGCGGGAGGACGCACAGATACGCAGTATTTT	CASSQDKSTGLAGGRTDTQYF
TRBV5-1	TRBD1	NA	TRBJ2-7	TGCGCCAGCAGCTTGGACAGGGGTCCCTACGAGCAGTACTTC	CASSLDRGPYEQYF
TRBV7-2	NA	NA	TRBJ2-7	TGTGCCAGCAGCTTAGTAGGGGCAGGACAACTAACCTACGAGCAGTACTTC	CASSLVGAGQLTYEQYF
TRBV6-6	TRBD1	NA	TRBJ2-7	TGTGCCAGCAGTCCCGGAGGGGACAGGATAAGGTATTACGAGCAGTACTTC	CASSPGGDRIRYYEQYF
TRBV9	NA	NA	TRBJ2-5	TGTGCCAGCAGCGTAGCAGGGGACCTTGGCGCCGAGACCCAGTACTTC	CASSVAGDLGAETQYF
TRBV7-2	NA	NA	TRBJ2-3	TGTGCCAGCAGCTTACAGGGGAGCACAGATACGCAGTATTTT	CASSLQGSTDTQYF
TRBV7-8	NA	NA	TRBJ1-2	TGTGCCAGCAGCCTCCCCGGACAGCAGAACTATGGCTACACCTTC	CASSLPGQQNYGYTF
TRBV7-2	TRBD2	NA	TRBJ2-1	TGTGCCAGCAGCTTATCCAGCGGGAGGTACAATGAGCAGTTCTTC	CASSLSSGRYNEQFF
TRBV21-1	NA	NA	TRBJ2-7	TGTGCCAGCAGCAAAAACCCCCTACGCTTTACCAACTACGAGCAGTACTTC	CASSKNPLRFTNYEQYF
TRBV7-9	TRBD1	few	TRBJ1-2	TGTGCCAGCAGCTTACTGGGACAGGGTTTGGGGTATGGCTACACCTTC	CASSLLGQGLGYGYTF
TRBV27	TRBD2	NA	TRBJ2-7	TGTGCCAGCCGAGGGACTAGCGGCTACGAGCAGTACTTC	CASRGTSGYEQYF
TRBV7-2	NA	few	TRBJ1-6	TGTGCCAGCAGCTTCGCAGCGGATTCACCCCTCCACTTT	CASSFAADSPLHF
TRBV4-3	NA	NA	TRBJ2-3	TGCGCCAGCAGCCAAGATTTTACCTGGGGGCAGGGGTTGAGTACAGATACGCAGTATTTT	CASSQDFTWGQGLSTDTQYF
TRBV4-3	NA	NA	TRBJ1-4	TGCGCCAGCAGCCAAGGGGGCCTTAATGAAAAACTGTTTTTT	CASSQGGLNEKLFF
TRBV7-2	NA	NA	TRBJ2-7	TGTGCCAGCAGCTTAGAACGGAGGTACGAGCAGTACTTC	CASSLERRYEQYF
TRBV3-1/TRBV3-2	TRBD1	once	TRBJ1-1	TGTGCCAGCAGCCGAGAGACAGGGATGAACACTGAAGCTTTCTTT	CASSRETGMNTEAFF
TRBV5-6	NA	NA	TRBJ1-2	TGTGCCAGCAGCAAGCGGGGGGGAAACTATGGCTACACCTTC	CASSKRGGNYGYTF
TRBV19	NA	once	TRBJ1-5	TGTGCCAGTACCCCCCGGGCAGGGCCTCAGCCCCAGCATTTT	CASTPRAGPQPQHF
TRBV7-8	NA	NA	TRBJ1-3	TGTGCCAGCAGCTTATTACAAGGCAGAGGGACTGGAAACACCATATATTTT	CASSLLQGRGTGNTIYF
TRBV7-2	TRBD1	once	TRBJ2-7	TGTGCCAGCAGCTTAACAACAGGGGGCCTTTACGAGCAGTACTTC	CASSLTTGGLYEQYF
TRBV28	TRBD1	NA	TRBJ1-1	TGTGCCAGCATCACGGGACAGGGGGCTGAAGCTTTCTTT	CASITGQGAEAFF
TRBV7-9	NA	few	TRBJ2-7	TGTGCCAGCAGCTTTTCTGAGTACTACGAGCAGTACTTC	CASSFSEYYEQYF
TRBV23-1	TRBD1	many	TRBJ1-2	TGCGCCAGCAGTCAATCCGGGACAGGCTATGGCTACACCTTC	CASSQSGTGYGYTF
TRBV7-3	TRBD2	few	TRBJ2-3	TGTGCCAGCAGCCCCCAGCGGGGGTACACAGATACGCAGTATTTT	CASSPQRGYTDTQYF
TRBV7-9	NA	NA	TRBJ1-5	TGTGCCAGCAGCTTAGGCTGGGGGGGCCCAAACATAAATCAGCCCCAGCATTTT	CASSLGWGGPNINQPQHF
TRBV28	TRBD2	NA	TRBJ2-3	TGTGCCAGCAGTACCGGGACTAGCGTCTTCGGCACAGATACGCAGTATTTT	CASSTGTSVFGTDTQYF
TRBV28	NA	NA	TRBJ1-2	TGTGCCAGCGTCTCCGGGGGGAGTAACTATGGCTACACCTTC	CASVSGGSNYGYTF
TRBV14	NA	NA	TRBJ1-2	TGTGCCAGCAGCCCGGGTGAGGTCCGACTATATGGCTACACCTTC	CASSPGEVRLYGYTF
TRBV7-2	TRBD2	NA	TRBJ2-2	TGTGCCAGCAGCGACCCTAGCGGGGGGGCTGGGGAGCTGTTTTTT	CASSDPSGGAGELFF
TRBV6-1	TRBD1	NA	TRBJ2-7	TGTGCCAGCAGTGAAAGGACAGGGCCATCCTACGAGCAGTACTTC	CASSERTGPSYEQYF
TRBV7-2	NA	NA	TRBJ1-2	TGTGCCAGCAGCTTATCAACTAACTATGGCTACACCTTC	CASSLSTNYGYTF
TRBV3-1/TRBV3-2	NA	NA	TRBJ1-2	TGTGCCAGCAGCCAAGATATTACCCACAGAAATGGCTACACCTTC	CASSQDITHRNGYTF
TRBV5-1	NA	NA	TRBJ2-7	TGCGCCAGCACCCCGACGGGGAGCTCCTACGAGCAGTACTTC	CASTPTGSSYEQYF
TRBV27	NA	NA	TRBJ1-1	TGTGCCAGCAGTTTATATGCAGGGGCGAACACTGAAGCTTTCTTT	CASSLYAGANTEAFF